These 30 T cell receptor beta chains were sequenced from one sample in a study of T cells in Graves' hyperthyroidism and ophthalmopathy (dated by TCRdb to the late 2010s). The library was obtained by multiplex PCR. Sequencing took place on an Illumina HiSeq 2000. The TCR beta CDR3 regions were amplified from the RNA transcripts. A first-round RT-PCR of the TCR CDR3 used the HTBI primer set with the Qiagen OneStep RT-PCR kit. The public reads were reprocessed in TCRdb via fastp at Q25 and MiXCR, keeping in-frame beta chains. Duplicate CDR3 protein sequences are folded into a single record with the most common DNA and genes. Counted in this sample were hundreds of thousands of distinct CDR3 sequences; around 15% of them appeared once. 3% to 4% of the sample is taken by the ten largest. Input material: blood. The receptor set was obtained from a woman aged 30 to 39 with Graves' hyperthyroidism.

The table lists this clonotype with a few counts. Likely a read error: the CDR3 ends without its conserved phenylalanine or tryptophan. This chain links TRBV2 with TRBJ1-1; D remains unclear. Per germline, CDR1 SNHLY and CDR2 FYNNEI. This CDR3 is 14 amino acids long. Trimming removed 1 base from V and 1 base from J, with 7 bases in between. The CDR3: CASSEGRQNTEAFL. Written as DNA, the CDR3 is TGTGCCAGCAGTGAAGGCCGTCAGAACACTGAAGCTTTCCTT.

The rearrangement uses TRBV3-1 and TRBJ2-1, with D possibly TRBD1 on 6 matching bases. CDR1 and CDR2 from the germline V gene are LGHDT and YNNKEL (reference sequence). V lost 4 bases and J lost 15, with 16 bases in between. This CDR3 is 12 amino acids long. The CDR3: CASSPLLGARFF. The CDR3 DNA follows: TGTGCCAGCAGCCCGCTCTTGGGGGCCCGGTTCTTC.

The chain has TRBV27 and TRBJ2-5, with TRBD2 identical over 11 bases. Trimming cost V 2 bases and J 6 bases; bases outside gene matches: 5. This CDR3 spans 15 amino acids. CDR1 is MNHEY, CDR2 SMNVEV, per germline (reference sequence). The CDR3 sequence: CASSLVAGGPQTQYF. The DNA for the CDR3 is TGTGCCAGCAGTTTAGTAGCGGGAGGGCCGCAGACCCAGTACTTC.

Comment on this clonotype: With a much larger clone just one base away, this may be a read error. The V call is TRBV27, the J call TRBJ2-5, with D tentatively TRBD2 (7 bases). CDR3 length: 11 amino acids. The germline V gene has CDR1 MNHEY and CDR2 SMNVEV (reference sequence). V lost 6 bases to trimming and J lost 7 bases, with 9 bases between them. DNA of the CDR3: TGTGCCAGCAGGAGGGGGGGGACCCAGTACTTC. As protein: CASRRGGTQYF.

The chain joins TRBV6-6 to TRBJ2-5, with D perhaps matching TRBD1 (6 bases). The CDR3 length is 13 residues. The germline CDR1 and CDR2 sequences are MNHNY and SVGAGI (reference sequence). The V and J ends lost 2 bases and 4 bases respectively, with 8 bases between them. The CDR3 sequence is CASSYDRSETQYF. The CDR3 nucleotides are TGTGCCAGCAGTTACGACAGGTCAGAGACCCAGTACTTC.

The genes are TRBV6-9 and TRBJ1-2; maybe TRBD1 (5 bases). Germline V gene data show CDR1 as MNHGY and CDR2 as SVAAGI. V dropped 6 bases and J dropped 5 bases, with 16 bases sitting between them. This CDR3 region has 14 residues. The CDR3 DNA is TGTGCCAGCAGCTACACCGGGACGGTTTATGGCTACACCTTC. Protein sequence: CASSYTGTVYGYTF.

The chain employs TRBV6-1 and TRBJ2-3, with 8 bases that match TRBD1. CDR1 and CDR2 from the germline V gene are MNHNS and SASEGT. The CDR3 length is 14 residues. The V gene end was trimmed by 8 bases and the J gene end by 2 bases; junction bases not matched to a gene: 6. This chain's CDR3 is CASHTGGLTDTQYF. The CDR3 DNA sequence: TGTGCCAGCCACACAGGGGGTCTCACAGATACGCAGTATTTT.

This clonotype occurred a few times. CDR3 residues: CASSFKPGTGDEKLFF. In DNA form, the CDR3 reads TGTGCCAGTAGTTTTAAACCCGGGACAGGGGACGAAAAACTGTTTTTT. The chain links TRBV19 to TRBJ1-4; TRBD1 agrees at 10 bases. The CDR3 has 16 residues. J lost 8 bases, V lost 5 bases, and 11 bases had no gene match. The germline CDR1 and CDR2 sequences are LNHDA and SQIVND (reference sequence).

This clonotype showed up just a few times. This CDR3 reads CASRSGQINQPQHF. As DNA, the CDR3 is TGTGCCAGCAGATCTGGACAGATCAATCAGCCCCAGCATTTT. The chain carries TRBV12-3 or TRBV12-4 and TRBJ1-5, with a tentative D call TRBD1 (6 bases). There are 14 residues in the CDR3. V shed 6 bases and J shed 3 bases, with 12 bases lying between them.

This clonotype was recorded a few times. The V gene is TRBV6-1, the J gene TRBJ2-1; D perhaps matches TRBD1 (6 bases). With 8 bases removed from V and 4 bases from J, the gap between germline ends came to 9 bases. The CDR3 runs to 12 residues. CDR1 and CDR2 (germline): MNHNS, SASEGT. The CDR3 here is CASGQYYNEQFF. CDR3 nucleotides: TGTGCCAGCGGACAGTATTACAATGAGCAGTTCTTC.

This clonotype appeared a few times. CDR3 sequence (DNA): TGTGCCAGCAGTTTATGGACGGCGGGAGGCCGCGAGCAGTACTTC. Translation: CASSLWTAGGREQYF. This chain connects TRBV28 to TRBJ2-7; 8 positions agree with TRBD2. Per germline, CDR1 MDHEN and CDR2 SYDVKM. V gave up 0 bases and J gave up 6 bases; unmatched junction bases: 7. CDR3 size: 15 residues.

This clonotype was seen many times. At one end, the junction sequence differs from germline, possibly due to a read error. This chain joins TRBV28 and TRBJ2-7; 9 positions agree with TRBD1. This CDR3 region has 18 residues. Germline loops: CDR1 MDHEN, CDR2 SYDVKM. DNA of the CDR3: TGTGCCAGCAGTACCACCCGAGGTGTAGGACAGGGGCCCTACGAGCGGTACTTC. It codes for CASSTTRGVGQGPYERYF.

The chain combines TRBV28 with TRBJ2-7, with 8 bases aligning to TRBD1. CDR3 length: 15 residues. The V gene's germline CDR1 is MDHEN and CDR2 SYDVKM. V lost 5 bases, J lost 7 bases, and 13 bases stayed unmatched. The CDR3 sequence is CASSETGANTGEQYF. The CDR3, as DNA: TGTGCCAGCAGTGAGACAGGGGCAAACACCGGGGAGCAGTACTTC. The full variable domain, its missing parts supplied by reference TRBV28 and TRBJ2-7, is DVKVTQSSRYLVKRTGEKVFLECVQDMDHENMFWYRQDPGLGLRLIYFSYDVKMKEKGDIPEGYSVSREKKERFSLILESASTNQTSMYLCASSETGANTGEQYFGPGTRLTVT.

The chain has TRBV20-1 and TRBJ1-2, with D possibly matching TRBD1 (5 bases). The CDR3 covers 13 residues. Germline V lookup: CDR1 DFQATT, CDR2 SNEGSKA (reference sequence). With 8 bases removed from V and 5 bases from J, the gap between germline ends came to 18 bases. The CDR3 region is CSNQLGTSYGYTF. The DNA for the CDR3 is TGCAGTAACCAGCTCGGGACCTCTTATGGCTACACCTTC.

This clonotype was picked up many times. CDR3: CASSLTLAGIYNEQFF. The CDR3 region has the DNA TGTGCCAGCAGCTTAACGTTGGCGGGGATCTACAATGAGCAGTTCTTC. The V and J genes are TRBV7-3 and TRBJ2-1, with a tentative D call TRBD2 (6 bases). Between the trimmed V and J ends, which lost 0 bases and 3 bases, there was a span of 12 bases. The CDR3 length is 16 residues. From germline, CDR1 is SGHTA and CDR2 FQGTGA.

This clonotype was seen a few times. The gene calls are TRBV7-6 and TRBJ1-5, with 9 bases identical to TRBD1. Germline V gene lookup returns CDR1 SGHVS and CDR2 FNYEAQ. V shed 5 bases, J shed 4 bases, and the junction held 21 bases outside the gene matches. The CDR3 is made up of 20 amino acids. As DNA, the CDR3 is TGTGCCAGCAGCCCTATGGCCGGGACAGGGTGGCCTCAAAGAAATCAGCCCCAGCATTTT. It translates to CASSPMAGTGWPQRNQPQHF.

In this sample, this clonotype turned up a few times. This chain connects TRBV24-1 to TRBJ2-1; possible D gene TRBD1, 5 bases. Looked up from germline, CDR1 is KGHDR and CDR2 is SFDVKD. Trimming shortened V by 3 bases and J by 9 bases, and 14 bases separated the two germline ends. The length of the CDR3 is 14 residues. Written as DNA, the CDR3 is TGTGCCACCAGTGATCTGGGGCAGGGTAGTGAGCAGTTCTTC. Protein product: CATSDLGQGSEQFF.

This clonotype was picked up many times. The genes are TRBV3-1 and TRBJ1-1; D is undetermined. V lost 5 bases and J 8 bases, leaving 9 bases between the germline ends. The CDR3 is 11 residues long. Germline values: CDR1 LGHDT, CDR2 YNNKEL (reference sequence). The CDR3 spells CASSETGEAFF. The DNA of the CDR3 is TGTGCCAGCAGCGAGACCGGGGAAGCTTTCTTT.

This clonotype was seen ten or more times. This chain joins TRBV28 and TRBJ2-1; 9 nucleotides match TRBD2. V trimming: 10 bases; J trimming: 6 bases; junction bases outside the gene matches: 4. This CDR3 is 12 amino acids long. Germline V CDR1 and CDR2: MDHEN, SYDVKM. In DNA form, the CDR3 reads TGTGCCATCAGGCGGGGGGGCAATGAGCAGTTCTTC. Encoded protein: CAIRRGGNEQFF.

This clonotype appeared many times. The chain employs TRBV3-1 and TRBJ1-6, with D possibly matching TRBD1 (6 bases). In germline, CDR1 is LGHDT, CDR2 YNNKEL (reference sequence). The CDR3 is 14 amino acids. V was pared by 3 bases and J by 7 bases, with 10 bases between. The CDR3 protein is CASSQGTRNSPLHF. DNA for the CDR3: TGTGCCAGCAGCCAGGGGACACGGAATTCACCCCTCCACTTT.

In its sample, this clonotype was seen many times. J is TRBJ2-7 and V is TRBV7-2; TRBD2 agrees at 8 bases. J gave up 5 bases and V 0 bases, and 3 bases lay outside the gene matches. This CDR3 contains 14 residues. Germline values: CDR1 SGHTA, CDR2 FQGNSA. The CDR3 loop reads CASSLAPGLDEQYF. The CDR3 DNA is TGTGCCAGCAGCTTAGCTCCGGGACTAGACGAGCAGTACTTC.

This clonotype appeared many times. The CDR3 sequence is CASSQGLNSPLHF. The CDR3 DNA sequence: TGTGCCAGCAGCCAAGGCCTTAATTCACCCCTCCACTTT. This rearrangement joins TRBV3-1 to TRBJ1-6; no clear D gene. Per the germline V gene, CDR1 is LGHDT and CDR2 is YNNKEL (reference sequence). This CDR3 has 13 residues. V lost 1 base and J 6 bases, leaving 4 bases between the germline ends.

V and J are TRBV12-3 or TRBV12-4 and TRBJ2-3; no definite D call. Trimming pared 7 bases from V and 2 bases from J, leaving 10 bases between. The CDR3 has 13 residues. The CDR3 DNA follows: TGTGCCAGCAAGGACGGACCCACAGATACGCAGTATTTT. Protein sequence: CASKDGPTDTQYF.

The chain carries TRBV4-1 and TRBJ2-5; perhaps D is TRBD1 or TRBD2 (7 bases each). Germline V gives CDR1 MGHRA, CDR2 YSYEKL. Deletions cut 4 bases from V and 5 bases from J, with 17 bases between. This CDR3 is built from 15 residues. CDR3 sequence (DNA): TGCGCCAGCAGCCTCAGGGGGGGACCCCGTGAGACCCAGTACTTC. Its translation: CASSLRGGPRETQYF.

The chain employs TRBV5-1 and TRBJ2-3; possibly TRBD1 or TRBD2 for D (7 bases each). The V and J ends lost 4 bases and 3 bases respectively, with 15 bases between them. The CDR3 has 15 residues. Germline V gene data show CDR1 as SGHRS and CDR2 as YFSETQ. CDR3 bases: TGCGCCAGCAGCGCCAGGGGGGGTCGGACAGATACGCAGTATTTT. It codes for CASSARGGRTDTQYF.

Ten or more counts support this clonotype. The chain carries TRBV7-9 and TRBJ2-7; D ambiguous. Germline CDR1 reads SEHNR; CDR2 reads FQNEAQ (reference sequence). The CDR3 covers 11 residues. Trimming stripped 5 bases from V and 7 bases from J, with 9 bases between. The CDR3 nucleotides are TGTGCCAGCAGCCGAGACCAGGAGCAGTACTTC. Residues: CASSRDQEQYF.

The chain has TRBV28 and TRBJ2-1, with D perhaps TRBD2 (6 bases). CDR1 and CDR2 from the germline V gene are MDHEN and SYDVKM. There are 15 residues in the CDR3. V was cut by 3 bases and J by 7 bases, with 16 bases left in between. CDR3 in DNA: TGTGCCAGCAGTTTCCGGGACTCACGGGGGAATGAGCAGTTCTTC. This gives the protein CASSFRDSRGNEQFF.

This clonotype appeared many times. This chain joins TRBV2 and TRBJ2-2, with TRBD1 as a possible D gene (6 bases). The CDR3 runs 12 residues. CDR1 and CDR2 from the germline V gene are SNHLY and FYNNEI. The V and J ends lost 6 bases and 6 bases respectively, with 8 bases between them. The DNA for the CDR3 is TGTGCCAGCAGCTCAGGGGCCGGGGAGCTGTTTTTT. It is translated as CASSSGAGELFF.

This clonotype showed up many times. J is TRBJ1-2 and V is TRBV20-1; possible D gene TRBD1, 5 bases. V lost 3 bases to trimming and J lost 0 bases, with 14 bases between them. The germline V gene has CDR1 DFQATT and CDR2 SNEGSKA (reference sequence). This CDR3 has 15 amino acids. The CDR3 DNA reads TGCAGTGCTAGCGGCGGTCAGGGAACTAACTATGGCTACACCTTC. This encodes CSASGGQGTNYGYTF.

This clonotype was counted at least ten times. The rearrangement joins TRBV12-3 or TRBV12-4 to TRBJ1-2; 7 bases agree with TRBD1. The ends lost 7 bases at V and 0 bases at J; junction bases unmatched: 8. This CDR3 has 15 residues. The CDR3 is CASKKGADSNYGYTF. Written as DNA, the CDR3 is TGTGCCAGCAAAAAGGGGGCAGATTCTAACTATGGCTACACCTTC.